This T cell receptor (beta chain) was sequenced during a study of OX40 agonist ivuxolimab in advanced cancers. Study as a whole: Patients with hepatocellular carcinoma, melanoma, renal cell or head and neck cancer made up the dose-escalation patients. Three patients, one with hepatocellular carcinoma and two with cutaneous melanoma, responded partially. The study's findings and limits: Clonal expansion in partial responders at 0.1-3.0 mg/kg ranked among the lowest.

Patients were ruled out by autoimmune disease history or systemic immunosuppression. The CDR3 is 14 residues long. Germline values: CDR1 LNHDA, CDR2 SQIVND (reference sequence). The V end was cut by 5 bases, the J end by 0 bases, with 7 bases between. TCRdb's copy holds only in-frame clones and misses some; the assay was immunoSEQ multiplex PCR. The sample shows some 80,000 clones, approximately 85% of them seen only once. In the case of this clone: Its antigen remains unknown.

This receptor was obtained from an adult with an advanced solid tumor such as melanoma, head and neck, liver or kidney cancer. The specimen was CD4+ or CD8+ T cells sorted from blood, collected in a trial of the OX40 agonist ivuxolimab. The chain joins TRBV19 to TRBJ2-2, with D unclear. The CDR3 loop reads CASSSEANTGELFF. CDR3 nucleotide sequence: TGTGCCAGTAGTTCCGAGGCGAACACCGGGGAGCTGTTTTTT. Full variable domain (outside the CDR3, taken from reference TRBV19 and TRBJ2-2): DGGITQSPKYLFRKEGQNVTLSCEQNLNHDAMYWYRQDPGQGLRLIYYSQIVNDFQKGDIAEGYSVSREKKESFPLTVTSAQKNPTAFYLCASSSEANTGELFFGEGSRLTVL.